The source of this T cell receptor beta chain is a study of T cells in Graves' hyperthyroidism and ophthalmopathy. This clonotype appeared a few times. With 5 bases removed from V and 4 bases from J, the gap between germline ends came to 17 bases. The CDR3 loop spans 15 amino acids. Per the germline V gene, CDR1 is SGHVS and CDR2 is FQNEAQ. Amplified TCR beta CDR3 regions came from RNA transcripts. The TCR CDR3 first-round RT-PCR relied on the HTBI primer set. TCRdb reanalysed the multiplex PCR reads using MiXCR and keeps one entry per CDR3 protein. The sample comprises fewer than 400,000 distinct CDR3 sequences, approximately 16% of which are singletons, and roughly 31% rests with the top ten.

The clonotype comes from a man aged 30 to 45 with Graves' hyperthyroidism. The specimen was blood. The J gene is TRBJ1-1, the V gene TRBV7-8, with no clear D. The CDR3 sequence is CASSLNRARTTEAFF. The CDR3 DNA sequence: TGTGCCAGCAGCCTAAACCGGGCCCGGACCACTGAAGCTTTCTTT.